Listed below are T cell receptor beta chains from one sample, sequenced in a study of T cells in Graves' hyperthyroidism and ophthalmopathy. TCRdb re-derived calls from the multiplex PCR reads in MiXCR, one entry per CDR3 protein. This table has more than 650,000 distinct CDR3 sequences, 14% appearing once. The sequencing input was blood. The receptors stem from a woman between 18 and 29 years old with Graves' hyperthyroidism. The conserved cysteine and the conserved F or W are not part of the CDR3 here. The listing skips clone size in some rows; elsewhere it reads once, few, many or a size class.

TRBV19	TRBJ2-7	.	ASRVRTGGSYEQY
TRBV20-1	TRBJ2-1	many	SAKYTANNEQF
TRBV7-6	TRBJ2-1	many	ASSFGMTGSNEQF
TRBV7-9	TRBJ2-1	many	ASSPKVTSGSRNEQF
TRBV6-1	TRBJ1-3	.	ASRGDRTLESATIY
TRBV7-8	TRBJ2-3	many	ASSTRLAGNTDTQY
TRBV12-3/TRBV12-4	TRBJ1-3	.	ASSEYPPDSSGNTIY
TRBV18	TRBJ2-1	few	ASSDGTSAYNEQF
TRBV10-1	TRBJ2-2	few	ASSEGTVRTGELF
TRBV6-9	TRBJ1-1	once	ASSYSNPGGTEAF
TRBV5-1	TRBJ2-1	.	ASSLRGGGEQF
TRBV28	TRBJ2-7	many	ASRDRGEQY
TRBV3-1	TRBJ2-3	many	ASSQDHETSGRTDTQY
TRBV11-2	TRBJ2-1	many	ASSSRTSGLYNEQF
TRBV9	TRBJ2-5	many	ASSAGGGDGLTQY
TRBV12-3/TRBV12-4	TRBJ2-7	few	ASSLVLGQGYEQY
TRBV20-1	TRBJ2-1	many	SAFDPYNEQF
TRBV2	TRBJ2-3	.	ASRERLSGTSTDTQY
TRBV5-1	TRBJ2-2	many	ASSLAGSRTGELF
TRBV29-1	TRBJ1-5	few	SIGTGNQPQH
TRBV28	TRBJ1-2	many	ASSLLDSGGSGYT
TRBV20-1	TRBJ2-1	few	SATPGTGVSISSYNEQF
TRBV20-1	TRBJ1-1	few	SASFLQGTAF
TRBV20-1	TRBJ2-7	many	SARDLTSGIYEQY
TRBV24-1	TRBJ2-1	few	ATRMGSEQF
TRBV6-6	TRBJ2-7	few	ASSYSRDSSYEQY
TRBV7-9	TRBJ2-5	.	ASSLASGRSETQY
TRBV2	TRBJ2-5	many	ASSAGTGAYQETQY
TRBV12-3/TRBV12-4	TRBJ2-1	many	ASTLAGRSYNEQF
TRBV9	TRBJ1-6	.	ASSDRGGNSPLH
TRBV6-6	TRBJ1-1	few	ASSYTRGGTEAF
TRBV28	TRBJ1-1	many	ASSSPVATEAF
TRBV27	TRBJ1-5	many	ASSPSLQGSNQPQH
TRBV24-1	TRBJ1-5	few	ATSDWDANQPQH
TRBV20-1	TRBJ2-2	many	SILSRTGELF
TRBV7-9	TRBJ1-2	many	ASSPSQGGYGYT
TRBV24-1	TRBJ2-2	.	ATSDPGTAAGELF
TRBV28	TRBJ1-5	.	ASSPQGIQPQH
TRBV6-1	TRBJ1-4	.	ASSAPGGEKLF
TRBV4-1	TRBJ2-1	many	ASSQERGGSYNEQF
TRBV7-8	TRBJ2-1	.	ASSPGWREGNEQF
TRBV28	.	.	ASSLNSYEQF
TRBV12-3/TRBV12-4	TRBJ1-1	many	ASSLPPGYPEAF
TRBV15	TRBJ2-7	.	ATSGDSVGVYEQY
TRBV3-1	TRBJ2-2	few	ASSRHETSGRLPGELF
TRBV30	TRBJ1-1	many	AWSVRQTNTEAF
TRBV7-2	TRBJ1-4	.	ASSLDSGEWEKLF
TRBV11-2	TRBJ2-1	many	ASSRLAGSYNEQF
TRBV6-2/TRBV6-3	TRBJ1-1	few	ASSYARASTEAF
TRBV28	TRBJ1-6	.	ASGLEHGSPLH
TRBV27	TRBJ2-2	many	ASRRGAGYTGELF
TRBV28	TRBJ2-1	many	ASRLRGMIKNEQF
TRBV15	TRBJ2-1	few	ATSRDAFRTSHNEQF